The subject of this entry is one T cell receptor beta chain. The CDR3 covers 14 residues. Trimming took 3 bases from V and 2 from J, leaving 8 bases between them. CDR1 is LGHDT, CDR2 YNNKEL, per germline (reference sequence). These data come from a study of control samples from healthy donors and cancer patients. The repertoire was sequenced with immunoSEQ multiplex PCR; TCRdb's copy has only in-frame clones and lacks some. The sample includes roughly 180,000 clones, around 94% of them seen just once. Sequences were obtained from blood. This chain uses TRBV3-1 (or the pseudogene TRBV3-2) with TRBJ2-1, with D maybe TRBD2 (6 bases). This TCR was sampled from a woman in her late teens or twenties in good health. CDR3 loop: CASSQRGTYNEQFF. The CDR3 DNA follows: TGTGCCAGCAGCCAGCGGGGAACCTACAATGAGCAGTTCTTC.